The entry below gives a single T cell receptor (beta chain) sequence along with its context. The authors' processing: The assay estimated nucleated cells by amplifying reference gene primers. Produced via immunoSEQ multiplex PCR; TCRdb's table is partial and in-frame only. The D gene and trimming were derived from the DNA, and the V and J assignments and clone size from that table. This sample has around 250,000 clones, with 75% to 90% found just once. Trimming took off 1 base at V and 4 bases at J, with 10 bases between the two ends. CDR1 and CDR2 from the germline V gene are SEHNR and FQNEAQ (reference sequence). CDR3 size: 14 residues. The source of the sample is a study of blood T cell repertoires in COVID-19. Study context: COVID-19 samples from acute and convalescent phases originated in the United States, Italy and Spain. T cells, B-cell-depleted T cells, or PBMCs provided the cDNA or gDNA that served as material.

The sequence was collected from a middle-aged woman who had recovered from COVID-19. Sequencing was performed on peripheral blood. V and J are TRBV7-9 and TRBJ1-2; no clear D. CDR3 residues: CASSLEQNGYGYTF. As DNA, the CDR3 is TGTGCCAGCAGCTTAGAACAGAACGGCTATGGCTACACCTTC.